These T cell receptor beta chains were read from a single sample in a study of beta chain features in type 1 diabetes. Method: immunoSEQ multiplex PCR; TCRdb's copy keeps in-frame clones and lacks some. The sample gives some 23,000 clones, 55% to 70% of which show up once; 0.95% to 1.3% is in the top ten. Specimen: stem cell memory CD4+ T cells from blood. These TCRs come from a woman aged 40 to 50 with type 1 diabetes. CDR3s include the opening cysteine and the closing phenylalanine or tryptophan. A D gene is named only where the DNA matches it firmly. The size entry is marked missing in some rows and otherwise reads once, few, many or a size class.

clone_size	d_call	v_call	j_call	cdr3_aa	cdr3_nt
.	.	TRBV5-1	TRBJ2-6	CASSPLSQVSGANVLTF	TGCGCCAGCAGCCCCCTCTCACAGGTCTCTGGGGCCAACGTCCTGACTTTC
.	TRBD2	TRBV29-1	TRBJ2-7	CSVVGAQLAGGPYEQYF	TGCAGCGTTGTAGGGGCACAACTAGCGGGAGGGCCTTACGAGCAGTACTTC
.	TRBD1	TRBV6-6	TRBJ2-3	CASSYRQGRADTQYF	TGTGCCAGCAGTTATCGACAGGGGAGAGCAGATACGCAGTATTTT
.	TRBD1	TRBV7-9	TRBJ1-5	CASSLGDRQNQPQHF	TGTGCCAGCAGCTTAGGGGACAGGCAAAATCAGCCCCAGCATTTT
.	.	TRBV28	TRBJ1-1	CASSYNLLRPEAFF	TGTGCCAGCAGTTACAACCTTCTGAGGCCTGAAGCTTTCTTT
.	.	TRBV15	TRBJ2-1	CATSREKGVPSPTEQFF	TGTGCCACCAGCAGAGAGAAGGGGGTCCCGAGCCCCACCGAGCAGTTCTTC
.	.	TRBV30	TRBJ2-5	CAWKRGETQYF	TGTGCCTGGAAACGCGGAGAGACCCAGTACTTC
.	TRBD2	TRBV28	TRBJ2-1	CASSLWQREPYEQFF	TGTGCCAGCAGTTTATGGCAGCGGGAGCCCTATGAGCAGTTCTTC
.	TRBD1	TRBV7-2	TRBJ1-2	CASSLAGGQGDGYTF	TGTGCCAGCAGCTTAGCTGGGGGACAGGGCGATGGCTACACCTTC
.	TRBD1	TRBV7-9	TRBJ1-6	CASSLALDRRNSPLHF	TGTGCCAGCAGCTTAGCGTTGGACAGGAGAAATTCACCCCTCCACTTT
.	.	TRBV7-9	TRBJ2-3	CASSSLGLAGDTQYF	TGTGCCAGCAGCTCTCTGGGACTCGCGGGGGATACGCAGTATTTT
.	TRBD2	TRBV19	TRBJ2-1	CASRDTSVSSYNEQFF	TGTGCCAGTAGGGACACTAGCGTTAGCTCCTACAATGAGCAGTTCTTC
.	.	TRBV28	TRBJ1-1	CASSSQWLTEAFF	TGTGCCAGCAGTTCCCAGTGGCTCACTGAAGCTTTCTTT
.	.	TRBV5-1	TRBJ2-5	CASSLISPYQETQYF	TGCGCCAGCAGCTTGATTAGCCCGTACCAAGAGACCCAGTACTTC
.	TRBD2	TRBV5-8	TRBJ2-1	CASSQGTSGYNEQFF	TGCGCCAGCAGCCAAGGGACTAGTGGGTACAATGAGCAGTTCTTC
.	.	TRBV4-2	TRBJ1-5	CASSFQGGSQPQHF	TGTGCCAGCAGCTTTCAAGGGGGAAGTCAGCCCCAGCATTTT
few	TRBD1	TRBV5-5	TRBJ1-1	CASSSGTGSTEAFF	TGTGCCAGCAGCTCCGGGACAGGGTCCACTGAAGCTTTCTTT
once	.	TRBV6-6	TRBJ1-6	CASSYRGWADSPLHF	TGTGCCAGCAGTTACAGGGGGTGGGCGGATTCACCCCTCCACTTT
few	TRBD2	TRBV7-3	TRBJ2-3	CASSSGLAGEVDTQYF	TGTGCCAGCAGCTCCGGACTAGCGGGAGAGGTAGATACGCAGTATTTT
once	.	TRBV7-2	TRBJ1-1	CASSLRGRNTEAFF	TGTGCCAGCAGTTTACGGGGGAGGAACACTGAAGCTTTCTTT
.	.	TRBV28	TRBJ1-5	CASSGQGLVLGQPQHF	TGTGCCAGCAGCGGGCAGGGCTTAGTTCTTGGTCAGCCCCAGCATTTT
.	.	TRBV6-6	TRBJ1-1	CASSYGQTDTEAFF	TGTGCCAGCAGTTACGGCCAGACAGACACTGAAGCTTTCTTT
.	.	TRBV6-6	TRBJ2-2	CASYGGSGFDGELFF	TGTGCCAGCTATGGGGGCAGTGGGTTTGACGGGGAGCTGTTTTTT
few	TRBD1	TRBV2	TRBJ1-1	CASMGQAEAFF	TGTGCCAGCATGGGACAGGCTGAAGCTTTCTTT
.	TRBD2	TRBV4-2	TRBJ2-1	CASSQRVSVREGSPASYNEQFF	TGTGCCAGCAGCCAAAGGGTTAGCGTTAGGGAGGGCTCACCTGCCTCCTACAATGAGCAGTTCTTC
once	TRBD2	TRBV9	TRBJ2-2	CASTPLGGYEATGELFF	TGTGCCAGCACCCCGCTGGGGGGGTACGAGGCCACCGGGGAGCTGTTTTTT
.	TRBD2	TRBV19	TRBJ2-5	CASSISSGRANQETQYF	TGTGCCAGTAGTATTTCTAGCGGGAGGGCTAACCAAGAGACCCAGTACTTC
once	TRBD1	TRBV10-3	TRBJ1-5	CAISRGERGINQPQHF	TGTGCCATCAGCAGGGGGGAAAGGGGGATCAATCAGCCCCAGCATTTT
.	.	TRBV4-2	TRBJ1-3	CASSQVGQTFSGNTIYF	TGTGCCAGCAGCCAAGTGGGCCAGACCTTCTCTGGAAACACCATATATTTT
once	TRBD1	TRBV4-3	TRBJ2-7	CASSQEEGAEQYF	TGCGCCAGCAGCCAAGAAGAGGGGGCCGAGCAGTACTTC
.	.	TRBV7-9	TRBJ2-1	CASSLAGGLSGEQFF	TGTGCCAGCAGCTTAGCCGGGGGGCTGAGCGGGGAGCAGTTCTTC
.	TRBD1	TRBV28	TRBJ2-7	CASRGQGGGYEQYF	TGTGCCAGCCGCGGACAGGGCGGAGGGTACGAGCAGTACTTC
.	TRBD2	TRBV4-3	TRBJ2-7	CASSPVAGGEQYF	TGCGCCAGCAGCCCAGTGGCGGGAGGCGAGCAGTACTTC
.	TRBD1	TRBV28	TRBJ1-1	CASSLIDRDTEAFF	TGTGCCAGCAGTTTAATTGACAGGGACACTGAAGCTTTCTTT
.	.	TRBV7-9	TRBJ2-5	CASSLGARTQYF	TGTGCCAGCAGCTTAGGGGCGCGGACCCAGTACTTC